Presented here are 5 T cell receptor beta chains from one specimen sequenced in a study of post-analysis software for immune sequencing data. Study-level findings and limits: Patients showed TRBV5-6, TRBV5-1 and TRBV20-1 among roughly 5 TRBV segments more frequent than in controls.

The authors incorporated unique molecular identifiers into the TCR beta cDNA libraries. TCRdb independently ran MiXCR on the PCR reads; one entry per CDR3 protein. This table holds roughly 650,000 distinct CDR3 sequences, roughly three fifths found once. Which antigens these TCRs recognize remains unknown. The source material was blood. These receptors came from a girl aged 2-10 years with multiple sclerosis.

The chain carries TRBV11-2 and TRBJ2-4; TRBD2 matches at 10 bases. This CDR3 has 22 amino acids. J gave up 0 bases and V 4 bases, and 21 bases lay outside the gene matches. Germline CDR1 is SGHAT and CDR2 is FQNNGV. CDR3 loop: CASSSPSGGSNAPFLAKNIQYF. The CDR3 nucleotides are TGTGCCAGCAGCTCCCCTAGCGGGGGCTCAAACGCACCCTTTCTAGCCAAAAACATTCAGTACTTC.

The V gene is TRBV6-1, the J gene TRBJ2-7, with unresolved D. V was pared by 3 bases and J by 1 base, with 13 bases between. The CDR3 is 15 amino acids. Per the germline V gene, CDR1 is MNHNS and CDR2 is SASEGT. The CDR3 loop is CASSEGLSASYEQYF. In DNA, the CDR3 is TGTGCCAGCAGTGAGGGCCTCTCGGCTTCCTACGAGCAGTACTTC.

This chain joins TRBV6-2 or TRBV6-3 and TRBJ2-1, with a weak D call TRBD2 (5 bases). V was pared by 6 bases and J by 2 bases, with 14 bases between. This CDR3 is 15 amino acids long. Germline V gene sequence: CDR1 MNHEY, CDR2 SVGEGT. The CDR3 DNA is TGTGCCAGCAGCTACGGCCTGGAGGCCTACAATGAGCAGTTCTTC. Its protein product is CASSYGLEAYNEQFF.

The CDR3 nucleotides read TGCGCCAGCAGTGAATGGAATGTGGCAGCGAGGCGGGCGGGCACCGGGGAGCTGTTTTTT. Translation: CASSEWNVAARRAGTGELFF. This chain connects TRBV10-2 to TRBJ2-2, with D possibly being TRBD2 (5 bases). V was shortened by 3 bases and J by 4 bases, with 27 bases between the two germline ends. Germline V gene sequence: CDR1 WSHSY, CDR2 SAAADI. CDR3 length equals 20 residues.

This clonotype came up once. The J gene is TRBJ2-1, the V gene TRBV6-6; 8 nucleotides line up with TRBD1. V was clipped by 6 bases and J by 1 base; unmatched bases: 11. The CDR3 length is 17 residues. Germline V gives CDR1 MNHNY, CDR2 SVGAGI (reference sequence). The CDR3 sequence is CASRPGTGTPSYNEQFF. The CDR3 DNA reads TGTGCCAGCAGACCCGGGACAGGTACTCCTTCCTACAATGAGCAGTTCTTC.